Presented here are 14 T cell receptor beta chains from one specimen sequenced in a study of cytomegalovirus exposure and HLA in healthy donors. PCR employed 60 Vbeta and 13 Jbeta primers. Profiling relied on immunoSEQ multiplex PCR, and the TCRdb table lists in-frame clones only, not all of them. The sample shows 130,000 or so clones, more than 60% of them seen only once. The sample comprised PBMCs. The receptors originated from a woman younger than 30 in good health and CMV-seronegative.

The CDR3 spells CASSDSGTGSPYEQYF. For the CDR3, the DNA is TGTGCCAGCAGCGATTCGGGGACAGGGTCGCCCTACGAGCAGTACTTC. This chain uses TRBV11-2 with TRBJ2-7, with 9 positions matching TRBD1. CDR1 SGHAT and CDR2 FQNNGV come from the germline V gene. V lost 5 bases, J lost 2 bases, and 10 bases stayed unmatched. The CDR3 is 16 residues long.

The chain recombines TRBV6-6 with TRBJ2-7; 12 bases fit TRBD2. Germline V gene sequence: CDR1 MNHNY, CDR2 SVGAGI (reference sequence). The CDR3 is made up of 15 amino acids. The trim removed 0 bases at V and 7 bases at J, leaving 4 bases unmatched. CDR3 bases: TGTGCCAGCAGTTACTCTCTAGCGGGAGGGGTAGAGCAGTACTTC. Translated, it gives CASSYSLAGGVEQYF.

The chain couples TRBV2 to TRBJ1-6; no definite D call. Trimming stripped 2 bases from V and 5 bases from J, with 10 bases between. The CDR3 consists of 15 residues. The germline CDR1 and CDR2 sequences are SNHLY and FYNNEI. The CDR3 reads CASSELQSDNSPLHF. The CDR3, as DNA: TGTGCCAGCAGTGAATTACAGTCTGATAATTCACCCCTCCACTTT.

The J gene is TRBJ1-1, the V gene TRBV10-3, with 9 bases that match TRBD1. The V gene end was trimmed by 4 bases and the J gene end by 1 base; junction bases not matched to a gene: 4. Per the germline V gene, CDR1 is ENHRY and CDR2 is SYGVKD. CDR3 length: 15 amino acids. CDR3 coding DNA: TGTGCCATCAGTGGACAGGGGGGGAAGAACACTGAAGCTTTCTTT. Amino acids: CAISGQGGKNTEAFF.

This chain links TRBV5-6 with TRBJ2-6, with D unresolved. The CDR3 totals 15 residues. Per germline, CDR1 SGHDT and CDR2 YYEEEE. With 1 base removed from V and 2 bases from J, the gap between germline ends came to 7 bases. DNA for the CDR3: TGTGCCAGCAGCTTGTCGGTGACTGGGGCCAACGTCCTGACTTTC. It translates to CASSLSVTGANVLTF.

CDR3: CASPTSKAFF. DNA of the CDR3: TGTGCCAGCCCTACCTCGAAGGCTTTCTTT. This sequence joins TRBV2 and TRBJ1-1; D not certain. Germline CDR1 SNHLY, CDR2 FYNNEI. The V gene lost 8 bases and the J gene lost 11 bases, with 12 bases spanning the gap. This CDR3 spans 10 amino acids.

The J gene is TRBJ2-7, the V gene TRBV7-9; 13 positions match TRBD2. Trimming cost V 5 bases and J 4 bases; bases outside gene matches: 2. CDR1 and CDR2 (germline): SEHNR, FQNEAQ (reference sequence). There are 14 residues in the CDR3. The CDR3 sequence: CASSRGLAGYEQYF. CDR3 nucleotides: TGTGCCAGCAGCCGGGGACTAGCGGGATACGAGCAGTACTTC.

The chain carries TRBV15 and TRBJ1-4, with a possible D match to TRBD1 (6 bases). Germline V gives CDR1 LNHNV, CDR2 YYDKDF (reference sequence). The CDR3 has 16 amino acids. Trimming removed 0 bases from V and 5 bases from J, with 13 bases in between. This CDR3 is CATSREQGRGNEKLFF. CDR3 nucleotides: TGTGCCACCAGCAGAGAACAGGGTAGGGGGAATGAAAAACTGTTTTTT.

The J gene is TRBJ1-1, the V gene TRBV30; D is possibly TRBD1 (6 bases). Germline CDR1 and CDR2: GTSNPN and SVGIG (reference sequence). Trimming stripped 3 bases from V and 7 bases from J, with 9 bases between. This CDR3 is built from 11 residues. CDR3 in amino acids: CAWRTGSEAFF. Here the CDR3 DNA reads TGTGCCTGGAGAACAGGGAGTGAAGCTTTCTTT. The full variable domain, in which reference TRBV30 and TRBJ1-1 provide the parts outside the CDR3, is SQTIHQWPATLVQPVGSPLSLECTVEGTSNPNLYWYRQAAGRGLQLLFYSVGIGQISSEVPQNLSASRPQDRQFILSSKKLLLSDSGFYLCAWRTGSEAFFGQGTRLTVV.

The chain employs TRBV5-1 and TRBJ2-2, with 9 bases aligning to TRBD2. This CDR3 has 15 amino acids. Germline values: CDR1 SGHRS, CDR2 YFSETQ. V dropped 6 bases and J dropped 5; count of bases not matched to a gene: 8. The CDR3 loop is CASTIRTSGTGELFF. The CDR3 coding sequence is TGCGCCAGCACGATCAGAACTAGCGGGACCGGGGAGCTGTTTTTT. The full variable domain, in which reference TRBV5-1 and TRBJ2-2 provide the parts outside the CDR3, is KAGVTQTPRYLIKTRGQQVTLSCSPISGHRSVSWYQQTPGQGLQFLFEYFSETQRNKGNFPGRFSGRQFSNSRSEMNVSTLELGDSALYLCASTIRTSGTGELFFGEGSRLTVL.

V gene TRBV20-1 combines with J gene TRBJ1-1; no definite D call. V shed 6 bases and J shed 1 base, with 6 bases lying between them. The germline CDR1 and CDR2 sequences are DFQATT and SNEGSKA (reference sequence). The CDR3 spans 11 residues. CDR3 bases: TGCAGTGCACCAGGGAACACTGAAGCTTTCTTT. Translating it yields CSAPGNTEAFF.

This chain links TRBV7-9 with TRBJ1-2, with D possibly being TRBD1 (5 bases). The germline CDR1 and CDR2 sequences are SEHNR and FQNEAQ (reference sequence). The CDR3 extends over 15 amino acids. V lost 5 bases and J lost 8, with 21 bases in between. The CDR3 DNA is TGTGCCAGCAGCCTCCAGGGAATTGATGGAGTAGGCTACACCTTC. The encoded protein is CASSLQGIDGVGYTF.

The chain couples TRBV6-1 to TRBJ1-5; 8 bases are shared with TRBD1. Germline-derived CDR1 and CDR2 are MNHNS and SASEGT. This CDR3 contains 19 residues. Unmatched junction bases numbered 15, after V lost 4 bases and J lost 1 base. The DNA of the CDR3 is TGTGCCAGCAGTGGGGGCAAACAGGGGGGGTCGGAGAGCAATCAGCCCCAGCATTTT. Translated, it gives CASSGGKQGGSESNQPQHF.

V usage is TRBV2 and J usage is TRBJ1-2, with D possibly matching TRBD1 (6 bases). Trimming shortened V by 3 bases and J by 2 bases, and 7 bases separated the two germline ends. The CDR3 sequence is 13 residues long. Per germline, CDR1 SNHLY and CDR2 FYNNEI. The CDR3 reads CASSDDRNYGYTF. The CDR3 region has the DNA TGTGCCAGCAGTGACGACAGGAACTATGGCTACACCTTC.